These 13 T cell receptor beta chains share one sample of origin, sequenced in a study of blood T cells in healthy people across ages. Primed by a sample-barcoded 5' primer and a J-beta primer mix, a second PCR proceeded for about 6 to 11 cycles. TCRdb re-analysed the 5' RACE reads in MiXCR, keeping a single row per CDR3 protein. The sample includes under 800,000 distinct CDR3 sequences, approximately 43% of them seen just once. Specimen: blood. These receptors were collected from a woman aged 55-70 years in good health.

This clonotype was counted a few times. The J gene is TRBJ2-3, the V gene TRBV9; 16 nucleotides line up with TRBD2. The V gene end was trimmed by 6 bases and the J gene end by 1 base; junction bases not matched to a gene: 8. The CDR3 is made up of 18 amino acids. The V gene's germline CDR1 is SGDLS and CDR2 YYNGEE. For the CDR3, the DNA is TGTGCCAGCACCCCGGGACTAGCGGGGGGGCTCGGCACAGATACGCAGTATTTT. Its translation: CASTPGLAGGLGTDTQYF. Combining the CDR3 with reference TRBV9 and TRBJ2-3 gives the whole variable domain DSGVTQTPKHLITATGQRVTLRCSPRSGDLSVYWYQQSLDQGLQFLIQYYNGEERAKGNILERFSAQQFPDLHSELNLSSLELGDSALYFCASTPGLAGGLGTDTQYFGPGTRLTVL.

The rearrangement joins TRBV18 to TRBJ2-3; 7 bases fit TRBD2. The CDR3 contains 14 residues. The germline gives CDR1 KGHSH, CDR2 LQKENI. J gave up 4 bases and V 3 bases, and 4 bases lay outside the gene matches. The DNA of the CDR3 is TGTGCCAGCTCACCTCGGGGGGACGCAGATACGCAGTATTTT. Protein product: CASSPRGDADTQYF.

J is TRBJ2-1 and V is TRBV20-1; D is perhaps TRBD1 or TRBD2 (5 bases each). This CDR3 has 16 amino acids. Germline V CDR1 and CDR2: DFQATT, SNEGSKA (reference sequence). Trimming removed 6 bases at V and 8 bases at J, with 26 bases between. The CDR3 sequence is CSAISSRGEGVYEQFF. The CDR3 DNA sequence: TGCAGTGCCATCTCATCGAGAGGGGAAGGTGTCTATGAGCAGTTCTTC.

This clonotype was seen more than once but under ten times. This chain joins TRBV20-1 and TRBJ2-4; 8 bases are shared with TRBD2. Trimming took 5 bases from V and 4 from J; bases not matched to a gene: 7. The CDR3 is 14 amino acids. The germline V gene encodes CDR1 DFQATT and CDR2 SNEGSKA (reference sequence). The DNA for the CDR3 is TGCAGTGCTGACTCGGGGGGGCAGAAAAACATTCAGTACTTC. Its protein is CSADSGGQKNIQYF.

This chain connects TRBV18 to TRBJ1-2; 7 positions match TRBD1. V trimming: 6 bases; J trimming: 4 bases; junction bases outside the gene matches: 8. CDR1 is KGHSH, CDR2 LQKENI, per germline. CDR3 length: 14 amino acids. CDR3 protein: CASSPDREVYGYTF. CDR3 sequence (DNA): TGTGCCAGCTCCCCAGACAGGGAGGTCTATGGCTACACCTTC.

This clonotype was seen only a few times. This chain joins TRBV6-6 and TRBJ1-3; the D is unclear. Germline V gives CDR1 MNHNY, CDR2 SVGAGI (reference sequence). Trimming pared 6 bases from V and 2 bases from J, leaving 11 bases between. This CDR3 has 14 amino acids. The CDR3 bases are TGTGCCAGCAGGCCGGACTTGGCTGGAAACACCATATATTTT. It codes for CASRPDLAGNTIYF.

The rearrangement uses TRBV10-3 and TRBJ2-7; tentative D call: TRBD1 (6 bases). Trimming took off 0 bases at V and 1 base at J, with 10 bases between the two ends. Germline V gene data show CDR1 as ENHRY and CDR2 as SYGVKD. This CDR3 is 15 amino acids long. In nucleotides, the CDR3 is TGTGCCATCAGTGAGTCTACAGGGCAATCCTACGAGCAGTACTTC. Encoded protein: CAISESTGQSYEQYF.

The chain combines TRBV25-1 with TRBJ1-2; perhaps TRBD1 as D (6 bases). The germline V gene has CDR1 MGHDK and CDR2 SYGVNS. The length of the CDR3 is 14 residues. V lost 7 bases, J lost 0 bases, and 12 bases lay in between. The CDR3 reads CASTGTTANYGYTF. CDR3 nucleotide sequence: TGTGCCAGCACCGGGACAACTGCTAACTATGGCTACACCTTC.

This clonotype has just a few counts. An end of the junction differs from the germline gene, which may be a read error. The CDR3 region is CASSVAQWDEQYF. The CDR3 coding sequence is TGTGCCAGCAGCGTAGCGCAGTGGGACGAGCAGTACTTC. The chain uses TRBV7-2 and TRBJ2-5; a possible D gene is TRBD2 (5 bases). Near its end, the DNA agrees better with TRBJ2-7, so the J call may be wrong. The CDR3 has 13 residues. CDR1 and CDR2 (germline): SGHTA, FQGNSA.

This chain joins TRBV6-2 or TRBV6-3 and TRBJ2-1; D gene ambiguous. This CDR3 has 15 amino acids. In germline, CDR1 is MNHEY, CDR2 SVGEGT. The V and J ends lost 2 bases and 7 bases respectively, with 15 bases between them. The CDR3 DNA follows: TGTGCCAGCAGTTACGAGCCCGCACCACAGAATGAGCAGTTCTTC. Its protein is CASSYEPAPQNEQFF.

The V gene is TRBV6-2 or TRBV6-3, the J gene TRBJ2-4, with D possibly TRBD2 on 6 matching bases. The closer fit of TRBJ2-7 to the DNA end suggests the J call may be wrong. The CDR3 is 13 residues long. Germline V gene data show CDR1 as MNHEY and CDR2 as SVGEGT. The CDR3 loop is CASGDSGSYEQYF. CDR3 bases: TGTGCCAGCGGAGATAGCGGTTCCTACGAGCAGTACTTC.

This rearrangement joins TRBV27 to TRBJ2-1; no firm D call. Germline CDR1 is MNHEY and CDR2 is SMNVEV (reference sequence). V was clipped by 5 bases and J by 11 bases, with 10 bases between them. This CDR3 has 11 residues. DNA for the CDR3: TGTGCCAGCAGTGGGTGGAGTAAGCAGTTCTTC. It encodes CASSGWSKQFF.

The table lists this clonotype with a count of one. Here the CDR3 DNA reads TGTGCCAGCAGTTACTCTTCATGGGACACCGGGGAGCTGTTTTTT. It is translated as CASSYSSWDTGELFF. The chain combines TRBV6-2 or TRBV6-3 with TRBJ2-2, with D hard to call. The CDR3 has 15 amino acids. Germline V gives CDR1 MNHEY, CDR2 SVGEGT. V lost 0 bases to trimming and J lost 3 bases, with 8 bases between them.